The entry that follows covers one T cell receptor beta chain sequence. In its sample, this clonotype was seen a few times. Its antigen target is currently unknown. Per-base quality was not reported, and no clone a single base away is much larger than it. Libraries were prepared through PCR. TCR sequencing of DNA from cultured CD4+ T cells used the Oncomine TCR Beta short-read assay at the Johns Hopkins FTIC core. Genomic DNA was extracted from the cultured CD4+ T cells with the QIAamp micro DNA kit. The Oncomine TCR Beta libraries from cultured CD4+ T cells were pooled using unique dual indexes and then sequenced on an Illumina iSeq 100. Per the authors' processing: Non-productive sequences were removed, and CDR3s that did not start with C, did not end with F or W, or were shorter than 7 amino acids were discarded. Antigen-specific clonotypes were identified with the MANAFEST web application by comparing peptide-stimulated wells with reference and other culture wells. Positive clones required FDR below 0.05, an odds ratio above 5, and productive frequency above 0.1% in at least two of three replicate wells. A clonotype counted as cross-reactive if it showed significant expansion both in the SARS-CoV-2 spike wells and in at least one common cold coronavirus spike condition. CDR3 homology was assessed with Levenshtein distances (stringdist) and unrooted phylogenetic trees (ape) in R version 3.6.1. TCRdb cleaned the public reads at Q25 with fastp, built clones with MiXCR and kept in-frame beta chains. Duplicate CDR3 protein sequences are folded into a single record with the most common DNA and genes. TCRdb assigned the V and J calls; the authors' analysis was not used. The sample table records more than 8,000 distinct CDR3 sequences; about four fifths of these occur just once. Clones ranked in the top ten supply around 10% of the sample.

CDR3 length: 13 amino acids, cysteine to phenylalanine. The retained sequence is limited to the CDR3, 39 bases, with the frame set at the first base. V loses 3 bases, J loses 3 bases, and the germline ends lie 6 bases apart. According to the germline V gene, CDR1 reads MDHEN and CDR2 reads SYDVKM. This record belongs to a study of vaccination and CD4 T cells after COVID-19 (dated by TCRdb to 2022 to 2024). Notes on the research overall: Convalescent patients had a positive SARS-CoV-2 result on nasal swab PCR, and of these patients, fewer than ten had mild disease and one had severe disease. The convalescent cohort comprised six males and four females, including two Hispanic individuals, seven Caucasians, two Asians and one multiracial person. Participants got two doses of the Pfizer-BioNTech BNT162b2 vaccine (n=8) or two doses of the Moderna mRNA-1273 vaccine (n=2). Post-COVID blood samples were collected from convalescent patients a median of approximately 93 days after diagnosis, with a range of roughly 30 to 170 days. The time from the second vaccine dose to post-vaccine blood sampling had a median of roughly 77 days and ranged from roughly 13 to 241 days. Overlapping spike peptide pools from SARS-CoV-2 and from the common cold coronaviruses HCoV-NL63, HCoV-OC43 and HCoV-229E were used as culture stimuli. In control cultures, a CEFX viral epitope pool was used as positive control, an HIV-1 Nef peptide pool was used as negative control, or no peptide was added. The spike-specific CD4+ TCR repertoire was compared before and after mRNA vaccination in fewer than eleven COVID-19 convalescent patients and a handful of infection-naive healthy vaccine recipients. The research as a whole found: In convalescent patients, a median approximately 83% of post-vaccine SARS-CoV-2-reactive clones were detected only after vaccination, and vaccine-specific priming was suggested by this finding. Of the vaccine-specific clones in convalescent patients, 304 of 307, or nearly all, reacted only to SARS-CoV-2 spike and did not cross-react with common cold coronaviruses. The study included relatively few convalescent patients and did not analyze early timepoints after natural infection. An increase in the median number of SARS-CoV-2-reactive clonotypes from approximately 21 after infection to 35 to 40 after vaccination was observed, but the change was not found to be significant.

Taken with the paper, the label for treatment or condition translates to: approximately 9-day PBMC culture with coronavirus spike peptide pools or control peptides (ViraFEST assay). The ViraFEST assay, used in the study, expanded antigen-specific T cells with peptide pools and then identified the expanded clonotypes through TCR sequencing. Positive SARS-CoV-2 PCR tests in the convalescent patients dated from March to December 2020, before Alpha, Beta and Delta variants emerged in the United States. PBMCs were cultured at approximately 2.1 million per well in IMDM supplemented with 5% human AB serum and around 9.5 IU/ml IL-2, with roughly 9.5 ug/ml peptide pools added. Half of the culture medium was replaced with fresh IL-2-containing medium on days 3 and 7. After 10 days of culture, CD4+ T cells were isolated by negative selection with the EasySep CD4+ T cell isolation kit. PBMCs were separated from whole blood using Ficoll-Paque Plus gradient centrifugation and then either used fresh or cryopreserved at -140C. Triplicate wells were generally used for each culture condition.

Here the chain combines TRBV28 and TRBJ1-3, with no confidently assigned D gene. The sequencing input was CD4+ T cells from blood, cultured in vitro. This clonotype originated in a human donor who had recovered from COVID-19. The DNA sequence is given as TGTGCCAGCAGTTTGGTATATGGAAACACCATATATTTT. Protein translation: CASSLVYGNTIYF.